This TCR beta chain is from a study of control samples from healthy donors and cancer patients. Looked up from germline, CDR1 is MNHNS and CDR2 is SASEGT. J was trimmed by 3 bases and V by 0 bases; bases with no gene match: 6. The CDR3 has 16 residues. The data were produced by immunoSEQ multiplex PCR, yet TCRdb's version contains in-frame clones alone and is incomplete. The top ten clones hold 0.68% of a sample with more than 150,000 clones, around 90% of them seen once. The V and J genes are TRBV6-1 and TRBJ2-7, with 9 bases lining up with TRBD2. The sample taken for sequencing was blood. The clonotype comes from a woman aged 30 to 39 in good health. The CDR3 here is CASSEAPLAGDYEQYF. CDR3 bases: TGTGCCAGCAGTGAAGCTCCCTTAGCGGGGGACTACGAGCAGTACTTC.